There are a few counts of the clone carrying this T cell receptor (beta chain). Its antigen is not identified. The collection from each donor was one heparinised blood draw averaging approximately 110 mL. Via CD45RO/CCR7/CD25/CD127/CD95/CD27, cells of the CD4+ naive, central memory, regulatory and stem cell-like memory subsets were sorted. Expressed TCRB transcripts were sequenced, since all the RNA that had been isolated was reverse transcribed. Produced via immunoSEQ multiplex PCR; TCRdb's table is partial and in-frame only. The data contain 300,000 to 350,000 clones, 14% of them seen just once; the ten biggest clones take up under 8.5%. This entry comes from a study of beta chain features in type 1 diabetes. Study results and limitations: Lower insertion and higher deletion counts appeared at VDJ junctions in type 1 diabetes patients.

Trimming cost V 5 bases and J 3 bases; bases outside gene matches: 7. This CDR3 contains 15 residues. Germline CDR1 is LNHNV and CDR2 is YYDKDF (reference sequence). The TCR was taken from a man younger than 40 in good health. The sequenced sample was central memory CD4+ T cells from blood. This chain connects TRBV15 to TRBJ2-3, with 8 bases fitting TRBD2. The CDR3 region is CATSFVGGRTDTQYF. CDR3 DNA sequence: TGTGCCACCAGCTTTGTCGGCGGGAGGACAGATACGCAGTATTTT.